This TCR beta chain is from a study of blood T cell repertoires in COVID-19. Background on the study: T cells, B-cell-depleted T cells, or PBMCs supplied cDNA or gDNA.

Authors' methods: By means of reference gene primer amplification, nucleated cell counts were estimated. The assay was immunoSEQ multiplex PCR, and TCRdb's table has in-frame clones only and misses some. V, J and clone size are those of that table, while D and trimming were read from the DNA. The repertoire holds around 250,000 clones, with around 85% as singletons. The recovered donors of Cohort 3 showed two negative PCRs, clearance, or symptom resolution. The CDR3 loop spans 15 amino acids. V was pared by 0 bases and J by 7 bases, with 11 bases between. Per the germline V gene, CDR1 is SGDLS and CDR2 is YYNGEE.

Sequenced sample: PBMCs or T cells enriched from blood (not recorded which). This sequence was found in a woman aged 50 to 60 who had recovered from COVID-19. J is TRBJ1-6 and V is TRBV9; D unresolved. In nucleotides, the CDR3 is TGTGCCAGCAGCGTAGAGGCGGGATGGAATTCACCCCTCCACTTT. This gives the protein CASSVEAGWNSPLHF. The full variable domain, rest sourced from reference TRBV9 and TRBJ1-6, is DSGVTQTPKHLITATGQRVTLRCSPRSGDLSVYWYQQSLDQGLQFLIQYYNGEERAKGNILERFSAQQFPDLHSELNLSSLELGDSALYFCASSVEAGWNSPLHFGNGTRLTVT.